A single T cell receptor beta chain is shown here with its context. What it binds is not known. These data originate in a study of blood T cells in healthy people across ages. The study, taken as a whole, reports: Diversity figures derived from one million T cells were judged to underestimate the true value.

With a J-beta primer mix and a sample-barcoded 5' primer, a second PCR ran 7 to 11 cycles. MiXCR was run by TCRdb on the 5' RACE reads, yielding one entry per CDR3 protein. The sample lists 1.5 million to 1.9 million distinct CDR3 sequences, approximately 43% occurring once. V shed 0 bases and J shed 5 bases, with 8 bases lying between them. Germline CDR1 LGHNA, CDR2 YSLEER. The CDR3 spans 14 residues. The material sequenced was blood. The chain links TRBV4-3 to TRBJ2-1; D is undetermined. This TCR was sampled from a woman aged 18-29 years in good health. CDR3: CASSQDTRDNEQFF. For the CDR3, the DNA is TGCGCCAGCAGCCAAGATACTCGGGACAATGAGCAGTTCTTC.